These T cell receptor beta chains were read from a single sample in a study of T cell repertoires in cytomegalovirus infection. TCRdb passed the reads through MiXCR, listing each CDR3 protein once. This sample has fewer than 200,000 distinct CDR3 sequences, with less than 9.5% found just once. Sequenced: PBMCs. Receptors were obtained from a human donor in good health (CMV status not recorded). Some clones in this sample may be carry-over from other donors' samples. CDR3s leave out the opening cysteine and the closing phenylalanine or tryptophan. The D gene is left open where the match is weak.

TRBD1,13,TRBV28,ASRRQGASSYEQY
.,12,TRBV4-3,ASSQDVIGYGYT
.,12,TRBV11-2,ASSPQRVTDTQY
.,15,TRBV19,ASSIWNAGFGNQPQH
.,13,TRBV7-2,ASSLEGYTRDEQY
.,12,TRBV11-3,ASSPGSGPYEQY
TRBD2,13,TRBV7-9,ASSLDPGGTNEQF
.,11,TRBV7-8,ASSLEGIQPQH
TRBD1,12,TRBV11-2,ASSPGQGASEQF
.,12,TRBV7-2,ASSSGILYNEQF
.,12,TRBV4-2,ASSPPGLYNEQF
TRBD1,11,TRBV7-6,ASSADRGREQY
TRBD2,14,TRBV14,ASSQIAGGGANEQF
TRBD1,11,TRBV30,AWKLTGGNEQF
TRBD2,14,TRBV7-2,ASSDPAAGAINEQF
.,11,TRBV19,ASLGVGGTEAF
.,13,TRBV4-3,ASSQDGGPTDTQY
TRBD1,12,TRBV20-1,SARGGRGRYEQY
.,14,TRBV11-2,ASSSPEMWGDGELF
.,12,TRBV6-2/TRBV6-3,ASSYHGQNTEAF
.,15,TRBV19,ASSIDGRVRVNTEAF
.,12,TRBV20-1,SARDGRAYQPQH
TRBD1,13,TRBV4-3,ASTGQVGDNYGYT
.,11,TRBV10-3,AISEATFLVQY
.,11,TRBV20-1,SARAAGRYEQY
TRBD2,12,TRBV19,ASSIGGMGNEQF
.,10,TRBV28,ASRGPGTEAF
TRBD2,13,TRBV25-1,ASSSEREILYEQY
TRBD1,14,TRBV7-2,ASSGRQGGSGNTIY
TRBD1,11,TRBV20-1,SAGQVTNTEAF
.,12,TRBV7-2,ASSLDSSLYGYT
.,13,TRBV12-3/TRBV12-4,ASSLLPGTNSPLH
.,12,TRBV2,ASRGTNSNQPQH
.,11,TRBV7-8,ASSLARENTQY
TRBD2,11,TRBV7-2,ASNRAGGPLKF
TRBD1,13,TRBV7-9,ASSETGTGAEKLF
TRBD1,14,TRBV6-2/TRBV6-3,ATHPPGQGDHGELF
TRBD1,10,TRBV12-3/TRBV12-4,ASRDRVTEAF
.,11,TRBV12-3/TRBV12-4,ASSFPVNYGYT
.,12,TRBV20-1,SASPPTGGNEQF
.,14,TRBV7-6,ASSPPDYNSYNEQF
.,12,TRBV29-1,SVEPAQTDYGYT
.,12,TRBV6-2/TRBV6-3,ASSYESENQPQH
.,12,TRBV12-3/TRBV12-4,ASRGRLSTDTQY
.,11,TRBV12-3/TRBV12-4,ASSFGDNYGYT
.,13,TRBV7-2,ASSLGPFEGYGYT
.,13,TRBV7-6,ASRLTGHNTGELF